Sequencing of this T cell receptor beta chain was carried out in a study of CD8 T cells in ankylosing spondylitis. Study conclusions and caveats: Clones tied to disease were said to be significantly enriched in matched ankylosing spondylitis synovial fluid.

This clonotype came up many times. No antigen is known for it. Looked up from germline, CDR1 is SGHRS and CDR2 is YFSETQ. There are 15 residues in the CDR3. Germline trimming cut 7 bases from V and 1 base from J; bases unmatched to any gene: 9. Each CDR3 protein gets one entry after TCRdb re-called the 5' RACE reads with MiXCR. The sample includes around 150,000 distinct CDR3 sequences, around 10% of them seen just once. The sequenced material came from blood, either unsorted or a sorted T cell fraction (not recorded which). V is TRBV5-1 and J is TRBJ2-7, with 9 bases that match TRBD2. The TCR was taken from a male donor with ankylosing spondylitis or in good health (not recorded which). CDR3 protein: CASSREGRGSYEQYF. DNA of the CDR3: TGCGCCAGCTCGCGGGAGGGCAGGGGGTCCTACGAGCAGTACTTC.